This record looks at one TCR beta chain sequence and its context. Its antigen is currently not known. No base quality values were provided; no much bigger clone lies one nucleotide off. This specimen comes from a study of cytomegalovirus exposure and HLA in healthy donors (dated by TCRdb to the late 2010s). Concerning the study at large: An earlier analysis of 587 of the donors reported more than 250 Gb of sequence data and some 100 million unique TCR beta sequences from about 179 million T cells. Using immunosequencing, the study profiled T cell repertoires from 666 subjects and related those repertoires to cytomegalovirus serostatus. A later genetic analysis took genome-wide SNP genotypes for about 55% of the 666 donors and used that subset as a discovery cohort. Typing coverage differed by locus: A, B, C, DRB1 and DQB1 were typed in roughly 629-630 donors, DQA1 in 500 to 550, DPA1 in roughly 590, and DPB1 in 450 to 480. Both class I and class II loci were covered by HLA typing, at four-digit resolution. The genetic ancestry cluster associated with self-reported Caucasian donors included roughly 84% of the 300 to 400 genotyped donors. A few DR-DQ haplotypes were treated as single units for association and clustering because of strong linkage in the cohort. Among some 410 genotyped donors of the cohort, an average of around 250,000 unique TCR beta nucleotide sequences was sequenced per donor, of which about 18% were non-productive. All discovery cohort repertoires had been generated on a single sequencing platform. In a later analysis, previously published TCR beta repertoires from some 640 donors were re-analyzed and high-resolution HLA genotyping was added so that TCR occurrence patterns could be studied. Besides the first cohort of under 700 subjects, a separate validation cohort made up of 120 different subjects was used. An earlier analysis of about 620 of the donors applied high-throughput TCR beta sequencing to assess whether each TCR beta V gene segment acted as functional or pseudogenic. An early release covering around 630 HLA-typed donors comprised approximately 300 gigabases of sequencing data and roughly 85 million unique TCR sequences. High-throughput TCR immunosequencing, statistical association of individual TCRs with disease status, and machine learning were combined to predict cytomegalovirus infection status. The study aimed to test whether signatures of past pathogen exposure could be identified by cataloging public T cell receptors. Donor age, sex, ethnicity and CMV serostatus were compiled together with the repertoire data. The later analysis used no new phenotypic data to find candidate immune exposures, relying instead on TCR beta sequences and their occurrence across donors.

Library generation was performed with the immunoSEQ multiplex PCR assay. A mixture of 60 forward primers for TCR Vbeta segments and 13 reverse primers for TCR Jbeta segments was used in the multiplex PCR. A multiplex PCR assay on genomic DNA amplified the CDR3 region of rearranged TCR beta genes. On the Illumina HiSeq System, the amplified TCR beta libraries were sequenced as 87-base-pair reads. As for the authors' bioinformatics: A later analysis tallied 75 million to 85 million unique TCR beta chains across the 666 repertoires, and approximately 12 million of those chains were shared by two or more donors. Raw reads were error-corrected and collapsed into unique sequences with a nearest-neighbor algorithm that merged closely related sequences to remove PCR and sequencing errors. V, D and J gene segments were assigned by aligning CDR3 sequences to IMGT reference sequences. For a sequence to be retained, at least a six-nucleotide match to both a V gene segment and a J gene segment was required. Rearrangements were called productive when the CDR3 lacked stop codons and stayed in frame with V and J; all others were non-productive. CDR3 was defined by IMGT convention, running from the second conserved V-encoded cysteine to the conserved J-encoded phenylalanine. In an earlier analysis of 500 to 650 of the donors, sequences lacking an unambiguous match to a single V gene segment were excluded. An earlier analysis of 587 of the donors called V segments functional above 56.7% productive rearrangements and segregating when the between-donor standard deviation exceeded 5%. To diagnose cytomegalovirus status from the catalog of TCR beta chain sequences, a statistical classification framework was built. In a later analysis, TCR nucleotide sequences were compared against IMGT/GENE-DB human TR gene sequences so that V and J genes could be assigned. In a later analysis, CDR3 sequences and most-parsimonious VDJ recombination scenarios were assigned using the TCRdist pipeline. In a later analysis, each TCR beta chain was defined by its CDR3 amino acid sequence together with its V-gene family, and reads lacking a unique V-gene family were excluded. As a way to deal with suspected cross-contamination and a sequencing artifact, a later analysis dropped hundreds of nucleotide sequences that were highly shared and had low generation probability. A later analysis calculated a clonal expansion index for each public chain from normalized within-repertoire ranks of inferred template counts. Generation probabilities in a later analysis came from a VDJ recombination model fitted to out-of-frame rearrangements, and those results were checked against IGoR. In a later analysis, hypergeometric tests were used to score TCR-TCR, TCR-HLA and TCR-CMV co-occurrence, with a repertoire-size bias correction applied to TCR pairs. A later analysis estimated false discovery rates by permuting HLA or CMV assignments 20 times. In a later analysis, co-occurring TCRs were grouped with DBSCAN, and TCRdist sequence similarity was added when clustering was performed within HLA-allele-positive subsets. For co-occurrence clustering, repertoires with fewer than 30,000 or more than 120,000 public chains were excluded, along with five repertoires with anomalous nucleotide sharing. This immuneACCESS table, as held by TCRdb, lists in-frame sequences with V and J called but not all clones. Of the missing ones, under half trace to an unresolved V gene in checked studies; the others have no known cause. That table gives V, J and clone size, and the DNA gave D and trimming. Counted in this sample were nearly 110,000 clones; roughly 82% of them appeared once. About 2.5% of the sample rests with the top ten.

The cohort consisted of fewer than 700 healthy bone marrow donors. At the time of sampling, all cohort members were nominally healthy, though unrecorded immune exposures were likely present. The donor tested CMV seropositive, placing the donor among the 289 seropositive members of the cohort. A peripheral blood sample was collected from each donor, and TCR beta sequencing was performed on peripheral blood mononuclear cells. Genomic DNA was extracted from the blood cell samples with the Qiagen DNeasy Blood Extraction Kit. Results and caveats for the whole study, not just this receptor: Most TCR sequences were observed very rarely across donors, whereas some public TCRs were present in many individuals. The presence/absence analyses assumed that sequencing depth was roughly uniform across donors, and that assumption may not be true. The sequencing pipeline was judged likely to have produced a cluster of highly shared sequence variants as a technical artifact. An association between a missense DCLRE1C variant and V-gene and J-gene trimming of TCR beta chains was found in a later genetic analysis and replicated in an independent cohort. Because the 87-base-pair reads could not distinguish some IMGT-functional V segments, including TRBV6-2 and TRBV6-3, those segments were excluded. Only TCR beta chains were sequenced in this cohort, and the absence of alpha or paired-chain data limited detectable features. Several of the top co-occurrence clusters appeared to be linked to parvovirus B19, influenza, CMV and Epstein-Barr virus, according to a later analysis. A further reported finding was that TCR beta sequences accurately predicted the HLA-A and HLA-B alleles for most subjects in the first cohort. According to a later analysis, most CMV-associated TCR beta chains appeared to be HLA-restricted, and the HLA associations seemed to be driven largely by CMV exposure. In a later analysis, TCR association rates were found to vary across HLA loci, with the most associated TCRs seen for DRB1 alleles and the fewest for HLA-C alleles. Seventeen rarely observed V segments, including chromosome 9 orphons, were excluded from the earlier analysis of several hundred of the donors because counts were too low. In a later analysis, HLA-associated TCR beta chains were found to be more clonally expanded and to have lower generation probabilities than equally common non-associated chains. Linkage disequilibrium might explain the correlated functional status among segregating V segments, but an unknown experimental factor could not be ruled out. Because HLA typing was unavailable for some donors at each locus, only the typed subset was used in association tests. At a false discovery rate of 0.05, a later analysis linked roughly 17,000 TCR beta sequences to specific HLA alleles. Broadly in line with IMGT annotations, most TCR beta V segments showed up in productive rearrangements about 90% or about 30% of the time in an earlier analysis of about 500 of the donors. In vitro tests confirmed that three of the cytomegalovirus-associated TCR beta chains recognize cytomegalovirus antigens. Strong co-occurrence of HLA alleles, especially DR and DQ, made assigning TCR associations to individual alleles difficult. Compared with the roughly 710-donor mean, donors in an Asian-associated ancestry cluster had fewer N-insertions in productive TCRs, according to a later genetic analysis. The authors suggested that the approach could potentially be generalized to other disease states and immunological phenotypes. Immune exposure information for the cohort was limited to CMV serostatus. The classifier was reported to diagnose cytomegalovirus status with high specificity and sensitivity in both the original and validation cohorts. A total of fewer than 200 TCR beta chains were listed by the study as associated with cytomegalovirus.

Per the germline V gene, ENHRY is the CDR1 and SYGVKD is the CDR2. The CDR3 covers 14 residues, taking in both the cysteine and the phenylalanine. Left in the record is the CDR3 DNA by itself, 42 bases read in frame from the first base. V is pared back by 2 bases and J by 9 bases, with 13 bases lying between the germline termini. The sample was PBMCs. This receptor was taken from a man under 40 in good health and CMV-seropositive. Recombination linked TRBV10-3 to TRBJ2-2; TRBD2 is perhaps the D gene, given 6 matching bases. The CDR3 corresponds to CAISEAIGRRELFF. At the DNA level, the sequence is TGTGCCATCAGTGAGGCAATAGGGAGGAGGGAGCTGTTTTTT.